This record looks at one T cell receptor beta chain sequence and its context. What it recognizes is unknown. Sequencing used immunoSEQ multiplex PCR; TCRdb keeps in-frame clones, though not all of them. The data contain roughly 2.5 million clones, just over 90% of them seen just once; the ten biggest clones take up 0.13% to 0.15%. These data belong to a study of shared clonotypes between healthy human individuals. Study results and limitations: Non-shared clonotypes had lower generation probabilities than those shared by all four donors. As a rule, naive subsets had a larger estimated richness than memory subsets.

The junction had 15 bases not matched to a gene; V was cut back by 4 bases and J by 7 bases. Germline V CDR1 and CDR2: LGHNA, YNFKEQ. The CDR3 is made up of 17 amino acids. Sequenced sample: naive CD4+ T cells sorted from blood. Subset described: CD45RA+ positively selected. The chain combines TRBV4-2 with TRBJ2-3; TRBD2 matches 9 bases. The receptor's source is a man aged 18 to 30 in good health. CDR3 in DNA: TGTGCCAGCAGCCCTTATGGGGAAGCGGGAGGTGTGTATACGCAGTATTTT. This codes for CASSPYGEAGGVYTQYF.